Following are 18 T cell receptor beta chains from one sample sequenced in a study of T cell repertoires in cytomegalovirus infection. In TCRdb, the reads were re-called with MiXCR into one record per CDR3 protein. The sample gives under 850,000 distinct CDR3 sequences, roughly a third of which show up once; around 2.6% is in the top ten. Specimen: PBMCs. The source of these receptors is a human donor in good health (CMV status not recorded). Some clones in this sample may be carry-over from other donors' samples.

The sample holds one count of this clonotype. The chain employs TRBV29-1 and TRBJ1-1, with D unclear. This CDR3 spans 15 amino acids. V was shortened by 7 bases and J by 4 bases, with 22 bases between the two germline ends. Per the germline V gene, CDR1 is SQVTM and CDR2 is ANQGSEA. CDR3 in DNA: TGCAGCGGCCGGAAGGGCTCCCGGGGTGCCACTGAAGCTTTCTTT. Translating gives CSGRKGSRGATEAFF.

This rearrangement joins TRBV2 to TRBJ1-1; D is ambiguous. CDR3 length equals 14 residues. The V end lost 4 bases, the J end lost 4 bases, and 13 bases lay between the germline ends. Germline V gene sequence: CDR1 SNHLY, CDR2 FYNNEI. CDR3 bases: TGTGCCAGCAGTGGTAACAGTTTTCCCACTGAAGCTTTCTTT. It is translated as CASSGNSFPTEAFF.

Regarding this clonotype: The germline gene is not matched at one end of the junction; a read error may be the cause. The chain has TRBV20-1 and TRBJ1-5, with unresolved D. CDR3 size: 13 residues. Germline assignment: CDR1 DFQATT and CDR2 SNEGSKA (reference sequence). The CDR3 nucleotides are TGCAGTGCTCCCGCCGGTAGCAATCAGCCCCCGCATTTT. Translation: CSAPAGSNQPPHF.

The gene calls are TRBV20-1 and TRBJ2-5; TRBD2 aligns across 13 bases. The length of the CDR3 is 18 residues. V gave up 4 bases and J gave up 1 base; unmatched junction bases: 12. From germline, CDR1 is DFQATT and CDR2 SNEGSKA (reference sequence). CDR3 sequence reads: CSATGSGLAGHLQETQYF. CDR3 bases: TGCAGTGCTACCGGATCGGGACTAGCGGGGCATCTCCAAGAGACCCAGTACTTC.

Many counts were recorded for this clonotype. V usage is TRBV12-3 or TRBV12-4 and J usage is TRBJ1-2; 10 bases align to TRBD1. V lost 6 bases to trimming and J lost 4 bases; unmatched junction nucleotides: 2. There are 13 residues in the CDR3. DNA for the CDR3: TGTGCCAGCAGGACAGGGGGCGGCTATGGCTACACCTTC. Protein sequence: CASRTGGGYGYTF.

The V gene is TRBV12-3 or TRBV12-4, the J gene TRBJ2-7; 8 bases match TRBD1. Trimming at V came to 6 bases and at J to 5 bases, leaving 12 bases not matched to a gene. The CDR3 is made up of 15 amino acids. The CDR3, as DNA: TGTGCCAGCAGACTATCCGGACAGGGTAGCCACGAGCAGTACTTC. This encodes CASRLSGQGSHEQYF.

The gene calls are TRBV4-1 and TRBJ1-2; TRBD1 matches at 7 bases. The ends lost 1 base at V and 3 bases at J; junction bases unmatched: 5. The CDR3 loop spans 15 amino acids. Germline CDR1 reads MGHRA; CDR2 reads YSYEKL. In nucleotides, the CDR3 is TGCGCCAGCAGCCAAGTTCCGGGACAGCACTATGGCTACACCTTC. This encodes CASSQVPGQHYGYTF.

V is TRBV30 and J is TRBJ1-3, with 7 bases identical to TRBD1. Unmatched junction bases numbered 15, after V lost 0 bases and J lost 1 base. The length of the CDR3 is 19 residues. Germline V lookup: CDR1 GTSNPN, CDR2 SVGIG (reference sequence). CDR3 nucleotide sequence: TGTGCCTGGAGTGTAGGGGCCGGGACAGATACCCTTTCTGGAAACACCATATATTTT. This sequence encodes CAWSVGAGTDTLSGNTIYF.

Comments on this clonotype: A read error may explain this, as a much larger clone is one base away. This sequence joins TRBV6-2 or TRBV6-3 and TRBJ1-1, with TRBD1 as a possible D gene (5 bases). The CDR3 extends over 17 amino acids. The germline V gene has CDR1 MNHEY and CDR2 SVGEGT. The CDR3 DNA sequence: TGTGCCAGCAGTGAAGACGCCCGACGCTCAGGGAACACTGAAGCTTTATTT. This translates into CASSEDARRSGNTEALF.

This clonotype has a handful of counts. The chain employs TRBV27 and TRBJ2-5; 7 bases agree with TRBD1. The CDR3 contains 13 residues. The germline gives CDR1 MNHEY, CDR2 SMNVEV (reference sequence). Trimming removed 6 bases from V and 5 bases from J; junction bases left unmatched: 6. CDR3 loop: CASSLTGFETQYF. Here the CDR3 DNA reads TGTGCCAGCAGCCTGACAGGGTTTGAGACCCAGTACTTC.

The V and J genes are TRBV7-2 and TRBJ2-1; D is uncertain. The CDR3 has 15 residues. The germline V gene encodes CDR1 SGHTA and CDR2 FQGNSA. The V end was cut by 5 bases, the J end by 6 bases, with 17 bases between. The CDR3 DNA sequence: TGTGCCAGCAGCGCCCGAGTTGGTGCAGTCAATGAGCAGTTCTTC. Its translation: CASSARVGAVNEQFF.

Comments on this clonotype: With a much larger clone just one base away, this may be a read error. V is TRBV7-6 and J is TRBJ2-6; D is undetermined. The length of the CDR3 is 19 residues. Germline assignment: CDR1 SGHVS and CDR2 FNYEAQ. The CDR3 DNA sequence: TGTGCCATCAGCCCCTTGTCCCCTGGTGAGATCACTGGGGCCAACGTCCTGACTTTC. Protein: CAISPLSPGEITGANVLTF.

The chain recombines TRBV6-8 with TRBJ1-1, with a tentative D call TRBD1 (5 bases). The CDR3 runs 11 residues. V was pared by 5 bases and J by 7 bases, with 8 bases between. CDR1 MNHGY and CDR2 SAAAGT come from the germline V gene. This CDR3 is CASSQGFEAFF. For the CDR3, the DNA is TGTGCCAGCAGTCAGGGTTTTGAAGCTTTCTTT.

The chain joins TRBV30 to TRBJ2-7, with 7 nucleotides matching TRBD2. Trimming took 5 bases from V and 6 from J; bases not matched to a gene: 10. The CDR3 is 13 amino acids. Per germline, CDR1 GTSNPN and CDR2 SVGIG (reference sequence). Here the CDR3 reads CAWAPTSRSEQYF. The CDR3 DNA sequence: TGTGCCTGGGCCCCGACTAGCCGGAGCGAGCAGTACTTC.

The CDR3 sequence: CASSPTRESKSSPLHF. In DNA, the CDR3 is TGTGCCAGCAGCCCAACCCGGGAGTCAAAGAGTTCACCCCTCCACTTT. The chain recombines TRBV27 with TRBJ1-6; D is undetermined. This CDR3 comprises 16 residues. Trimming left V 6 bases short and J 9 bases short, with 21 bases between. The germline CDR1 and CDR2 sequences are MNHEY and SMNVEV (reference sequence).

This clonotype was observed a few times. The chain carries TRBV20-1 and TRBJ2-1; no reliable D call. Trimming removed 5 bases from V and 8 bases from J, with 13 bases in between. CDR1 and CDR2 (germline): DFQATT, SNEGSKA (reference sequence). The CDR3 consists of 12 residues. CDR3 bases: TGCAGTGCTCCTTTATTGAACGATGAGCAGTTCTTC. This encodes CSAPLLNDEQFF.

The rearrangement joins TRBV2 to TRBJ1-5; possibly TRBD1 for D (5 bases). With 6 bases removed from V and 7 bases from J, the gap between germline ends came to 13 bases. The CDR3 is 13 amino acids. Germline CDR1 is SNHLY and CDR2 is FYNNEI. The CDR3 nucleotides read TGTGCCAGCAGGGGGCAGGCCGGGCAGCCCCAGCATTTT. This encodes CASRGQAGQPQHF.

This clonotype appeared a few times. The V and J genes are TRBV19 and TRBJ2-2; D is possibly TRBD1 (6 bases). CDR3 length equals 14 residues. Trimming cost V 3 bases and J 7 bases, with 12 bases left between them. The germline V gene encodes CDR1 LNHDA and CDR2 SQIVND (reference sequence). CDR3 region: CASSIWQGSGELFF. For the CDR3, the DNA is TGTGCCAGTAGTATTTGGCAGGGGAGCGGGGAGCTGTTTTTT.